These 32 T cell receptor beta chains were all obtained from the same sample, sequenced in a study of control samples from healthy donors and cancer patients. Profiled with immunoSEQ multiplex PCR; TCRdb holds only in-frame clones, not every one. This sample carries around 150,000 clones, roughly 94% of them seen once, and the ten largest clones take 11% to 15%. Material: PBMCs. Receptors originate from a man aged 60 to 69 with colorectal cancer.

This sequence joins TRBV25-1 and TRBJ2-1; 7 nucleotides match TRBD1. The germline gives CDR1 MGHDK, CDR2 SYGVNS. The CDR3 is 13 residues long. V lost 7 bases and J lost 9; bases outside the gene matches: 9. The CDR3 sequence: CASKSDREIEQFF. CDR3 in DNA: TGTGCCAGCAAATCCGACAGGGAGATTGAGCAGTTCTTC.

The J gene is TRBJ1-1, the V gene TRBV11-3, with unresolved D. Germline V gives CDR1 SGHNT, CDR2 YENEEA. Trimming cost V 1 base and J 8 bases, with 11 bases left between them. CDR3 length: 13 residues. In DNA, the CDR3 is TGTGCCAGCAGCTTAGTTCCCCACGGAGAAGCTTTCTTT. It is translated as CASSLVPHGEAFF.

The chain combines TRBV29-1 with TRBJ2-5, with D possibly being TRBD2 (6 bases). Trimming took off 2 bases at V and 5 bases at J, with 12 bases between the two ends. The CDR3 length is 13 residues. The germline CDR1 and CDR2 sequences are SQVTM and ANQGSEA. In DNA, the CDR3 is TGCAGCGTTGAATTTACGGGGGTTGAGACCCAGTACTTC. It yields the protein CSVEFTGVETQYF. Based on the CDR3 plus reference TRBV29-1 and TRBJ2-5, the full variable domain is SAVISQKPSRDICQRGTSLTIQCQVDSQVTMMFWYRQQPGQSLTLIATANQGSEATYESGFVIDKFPISRPNLTFSTLTVSNMSPEDSSIYLCSVEFTGVETQYFGPGTRLLVL.

This clone was seen only a few times. CDR3 coding DNA: TGTGCCAGCTCAGCGCAGGGAGTCTCTGACGAGCAGTACTTC. Encoded protein: CASSAQGVSDEQYF. The rearrangement uses TRBV18 and TRBJ2-7; possibly TRBD1 or TRBD2 for D (5 bases each). This CDR3 comprises 14 residues. The germline CDR1 and CDR2 sequences are KGHSH and LQKENI. The V and J ends lost 5 bases and 5 bases respectively, with 16 bases between them.

The J gene is TRBJ2-3, the V gene TRBV5-1; 7 bases match TRBD1. V shed 1 base and J 0 bases; nucleotides not matched to a gene: 2. CDR1 is SGHRS and CDR2 is YFSETQ in the germline V gene. This CDR3 is 15 amino acids long. DNA of the CDR3: TGCGCCAGCAGCTTGAGGGGGCCGAGCACAGATACGCAGTATTTT. Encoded protein: CASSLRGPSTDTQYF.

This CDR3 is CASSWDGTYEQYF. DNA of the CDR3: TGTGCCAGCAGCTGGGACGGTACCTACGAGCAGTACTTC. The chain joins TRBV5-4 to TRBJ2-7; D possibly uses TRBD1 or TRBD2 (5 bases each). Germline CDR1 SGHNT, CDR2 YYREEE (reference sequence). Trimming left V 3 bases short and J 2 bases short, with 9 bases between. The CDR3 has 13 amino acids.

The rearrangement links TRBV19 to TRBJ1-3, with TRBD1 identical over 8 bases. The CDR3 is 15 amino acids. J lost 4 bases, V lost 8 bases, and 10 bases had no gene match. Germline V gives CDR1 LNHDA, CDR2 SQIVND (reference sequence). CDR3 in DNA: TGTGCCAGTGGAGGTACAGGGGGTTGGGGAAACACCATATATTTT. Residues: CASGGTGGWGNTIYF.

The rearrangement joins TRBV5-1 to TRBJ1-2, with TRBD1 matching over 7 bases. Trimming took 4 bases from V and 0 from J; bases not matched to a gene: 6. In germline, CDR1 is SGHRS, CDR2 YFSETQ. The CDR3 is made up of 15 amino acids. The CDR3 sequence: CASSQTGNSNYGYTF. The DNA of the CDR3 is TGCGCCAGCAGCCAGACAGGGAACTCTAACTATGGCTACACCTTC. The variable domain in full, completed from reference TRBV5-1 and TRBJ1-2, reads KAGVTQTPRYLIKTRGQQVTLSCSPISGHRSVSWYQQTPGQGLQFLFEYFSETQRNKGNFPGRFSGRQFSNSRSEMNVSTLELGDSALYLCASSQTGNSNYGYTFGSGTRLTVV.

The rearrangement uses TRBV5-1 and TRBJ2-3; perhaps TRBD1 as D (6 bases). CDR3 length: 16 amino acids. Germline V gene data show CDR1 as SGHRS and CDR2 as YFSETQ. Trimming took 0 bases from V and 2 from J, leaving 13 bases between them. This CDR3 reads CASSLGGPRDTDTQYF. For the CDR3, the DNA is TGCGCCAGCAGCTTGGGGGGGCCCCGAGACACAGATACGCAGTATTTT.

The chain employs TRBV9 and TRBJ1-2, with unresolved D. The germline V gene encodes CDR1 SGDLS and CDR2 YYNGEE. The CDR3 spans 14 residues. Between the trimmed V and J ends, which lost 0 bases and 5 bases, there was a span of 11 bases. The CDR3 loop is CASSVEVGGYGYTF. The CDR3, as DNA: TGTGCCAGCAGCGTAGAAGTCGGAGGGTATGGCTACACCTTC.

To note about this clone: The conserved phenylalanine or tryptophan is not found at the CDR3 terminus, so this likely reflects a read error. The limits of the CDR3 on the DNA are not certain, so only TCRdb's listed CDR3 is given. The rearrangement links TRBV6-5 to TRBJ2-7; TRBD1 was called by the table and not checked on the DNA. CDR1 is MNHEY and CDR2 is SVGAGI in the germline V gene. The CDR3 totals 14 residues, both ends included. The CDR3 is CASSYVRDRGRGGP.

The V gene is TRBV6-2 or TRBV6-3, the J gene TRBJ2-7; D call uncertain. Germline CDR1 MNHEY, CDR2 SVGEGT. The CDR3 extends over 15 amino acids. Trimming removed 5 bases at V and 0 bases at J, with 14 bases between. CDR3 in DNA: TGTGCCAGCAGTCTCGGACCGCTGAGCTCCTACGAGCAGTACTTC. Translation gives CASSLGPLSSYEQYF.

V usage is TRBV10-1 and J usage is TRBJ1-4, with 7 bases identical to TRBD1. Germline assignment: CDR1 WNHNN and CDR2 SYGVQD (reference sequence). The CDR3 is 16 residues long. With 2 bases clipped from V and 2 bases from J, the junction kept 5 bases outside the gene matches. The CDR3 sequence: CASSEGKGATNEKLFF. The CDR3 DNA reads as TGCGCCAGCAGTGAGGGCAAGGGGGCGACTAATGAAAAACTGTTTTTT.

This chain uses TRBV2 with TRBJ2-7; the match to TRBD2 covers 14 bases. The CDR3 spans 14 residues. The germline CDR1 and CDR2 sequences are SNHLY and FYNNEI. The junction had 3 bases not matched to a gene; V was cut back by 6 bases and J by 5 bases. The CDR3 DNA sequence: TGTGCCAGCAGAGGGGGACTAGCGGGGGACGAGCAGTACTTC. Translating it yields CASRGGLAGDEQYF.

This clone was observed a single time. This chain connects TRBV6-5 to TRBJ1-1; unclear D gene. The CDR3 loop spans 14 amino acids. Trimming left V 2 bases short and J 10 bases short, with 17 bases between. The germline V gene encodes CDR1 MNHEY and CDR2 SVGAGI. The DNA for the CDR3 is TGTGCCAGCAGTTACCTAAGGACGGGGATCGGAGCTTTCTTT. Its translation: CASSYLRTGIGAFF.

CDR3 DNA sequence: TGTGCCAGCAGTTATTCCCGGACAGGGAAGGAGTACTTC. It specifies CASSYSRTGKEYF. The chain combines TRBV6-5 with TRBJ2-7, with 8 nucleotides matching TRBD1. J gave up 11 bases and V 3 bases, and 9 bases lay outside the gene matches. The CDR3 is 13 amino acids. Germline values: CDR1 MNHEY, CDR2 SVGAGI.

This sequence joins TRBV19 and TRBJ2-7; D is perhaps TRBD2 (6 bases). The CDR3 is 14 residues long. V lost 3 bases, J lost 0 bases, and 9 bases lay in between. The germline V gene has CDR1 LNHDA and CDR2 SQIVND (reference sequence). The CDR3 sequence is CASSMIGSSYEQYF. The CDR3 nucleotides are TGTGCCAGTAGTATGATCGGGAGCTCCTACGAGCAGTACTTC.

The genes are TRBV7-7 and TRBJ2-5; no clear D gene. The CDR3 contains 14 residues. Germline V gives CDR1 SSHAT, CDR2 FNYEAQ (reference sequence). Trimming shortened V by 4 bases and J by 3 bases, and 12 bases separated the two germline ends. The CDR3 nucleotides read TGTGCCAGCAGCTCGGTCGGGTTGGAAGAGACCCAGTACTTC. It encodes CASSSVGLEETQYF.

The V call is TRBV12-3 or TRBV12-4, the J call TRBJ2-7, with D hard to call. V was pared by 1 base and J by 0 bases, with 4 bases between. CDR3 length: 13 residues. The CDR3 is CASSLGNSYEQYF. DNA of the CDR3: TGTGCCAGCAGTTTAGGGAACTCCTACGAGCAGTACTTC.

The chain couples TRBV5-1 to TRBJ1-1; D is uncertain. Trimming pared 0 bases from V and 0 bases from J, leaving 12 bases between. Germline CDR1 is SGHRS and CDR2 is YFSETQ. This CDR3 contains 16 residues. CDR3 in DNA: TGCGCCAGCAGCTTGGTCCCATCAGGAATGAACACTGAAGCTTTCTTT. This translates into CASSLVPSGMNTEAFF.

This chain connects TRBV11-2 to TRBJ1-2; perhaps TRBD1 as D (6 bases). Germline V CDR1 and CDR2: SGHAT, FQNNGV. The CDR3 has 12 residues. The V end lost 5 bases, the J end lost 8 bases, and 12 bases lay between the germline ends. This CDR3 is CASSVWGGGYTF. CDR3 DNA: TGTGCCAGCAGCGTTTGGGGGGGCGGCTACACCTTC.

CDR3 DNA: TGTGCCAGCAGCGAACAGGGGGCGCTAGGCTACACCTTC. It codes for CASSEQGALGYTF. V gene TRBV12-3 or TRBV12-4 combines with J gene TRBJ1-2, with 9 bases identical to TRBD1. There are 13 residues in the CDR3. The V and J ends lost 6 bases and 8 bases, in that order; junction bases with no gene match: 7.

This clone was recorded once. The chain uses TRBV6-5 and TRBJ2-7, with unresolved D. Deletions cut 6 bases from V and 0 bases from J, with 15 bases between. This CDR3 has 15 residues. The V gene's germline CDR1 is MNHEY and CDR2 SVGAGI. The CDR3 DNA reads as TGTGCCAGCAGAACGCCGTCTGGGGACTCCTACGAGCAGTACTTC. It codes for CASRTPSGDSYEQYF.

The rearrangement uses TRBV24-1 and TRBJ1-5; 9 bases line up with TRBD1. With V trimmed by 2 bases and J by 6 bases, 4 bases remained unmatched. The V gene's germline CDR1 is KGHDR and CDR2 SFDVKD. The CDR3 has 15 residues. For the CDR3, the DNA is TGTGCCACCAGTGATTCGGACAGGGGTGGTCAGCCCCAGCATTTT. As protein: CATSDSDRGGQPQHF.

The genes are TRBV19 and TRBJ1-1; D remains unclear. CDR1 is LNHDA, CDR2 SQIVND, per germline (reference sequence). The CDR3 contains 12 residues. V was trimmed by 5 bases and J by 2 bases, leaving 6 bases between them. The CDR3 is CASSEGNTEAFF. DNA of the CDR3: TGTGCCAGTAGTGAGGGAAACACTGAAGCTTTCTTT.

The chain employs TRBV5-1 and TRBJ2-1; TRBD1 might be the D (6 bases). The CDR3 sequence is 15 residues long. Trimming stripped 4 bases from V and 4 bases from J, with 15 bases between. Per germline, CDR1 SGHRS and CDR2 YFSETQ. The CDR3 reads CASSARGITYNEQFF. The CDR3 DNA is TGCGCCAGCAGCGCAAGGGGGATTACTTACAATGAGCAGTTCTTC. The whole variable domain, filled in from reference TRBV5-1 and TRBJ2-1, reads KAGVTQTPRYLIKTRGQQVTLSCSPISGHRSVSWYQQTPGQGLQFLFEYFSETQRNKGNFPGRFSGRQFSNSRSEMNVSTLELGDSALYLCASSARGITYNEQFFGPGTRLTVL.

The V gene is TRBV19, the J gene TRBJ2-2; TRBD2 is a possible D gene (6 bases). With 5 bases removed from V and 4 bases from J, the gap between germline ends came to 11 bases. The CDR3 consists of 14 residues. Germline CDR1 and CDR2: LNHDA and SQIVND (reference sequence). The CDR3 loop is CASSSRGVTGELFF. The CDR3, as DNA: TGTGCCAGTAGTTCCCGCGGGGTCACCGGGGAGCTGTTTTTT.

This chain uses TRBV5-6 with TRBJ1-5; no reliable D call. The V end was cut by 4 bases, the J end by 0 bases, with 11 bases between. The germline V gene encodes CDR1 SGHDT and CDR2 YYEEEE. There are 15 residues in the CDR3. In DNA form, the CDR3 reads TGTGCCAGCAGCCCCGGTGGGTTTAGCAATCAGCCCCAGCATTTT. This encodes CASSPGGFSNQPQHF. The full variable domain, in which reference TRBV5-6 and TRBJ1-5 provide the parts outside the CDR3, is DAGVTQSPTHLIKTRGQQVTLRCSPKSGHDTVSWYQQALGQGPQFIFQYYEEEERQRGNFPDRFSGHQFPNYSSELNVNALLLGDSALYLCASSPGGFSNQPQHFGDGTRLSIL.

V and J are TRBV28 and TRBJ2-7; D could derive from TRBD1 or TRBD2 (5 bases each). The CDR3 loop spans 15 amino acids. CDR1 is MDHEN and CDR2 is SYDVKM in the germline V gene. Trimming took off 6 bases at V and 2 bases at J, with 17 bases between the two ends. CDR3 sequence reads: CASRRGAGPPYEQYF. In DNA, the CDR3 is TGTGCCAGCAGGCGAGGGGCAGGGCCGCCCTACGAGCAGTACTTC.

The chain links TRBV6-6 to TRBJ1-2; D call uncertain. Germline V gene data show CDR1 as MNHNY and CDR2 as SVGAGI (reference sequence). CDR3 size: 14 residues. Between the trimmed V and J ends, which lost 4 bases and 6 bases, there was a span of 15 bases. The CDR3 DNA sequence: TGTGCCAGCAGTTCTTCCTGGAAGCAGGATGGCTACACCTTC. Its protein product is CASSSSWKQDGYTF.

The chain carries TRBV19 and TRBJ1-2; perhaps TRBD1 as D (5 bases). Trimming took off 6 bases at V and 0 bases at J, with 17 bases between the two ends. The CDR3 is made up of 16 amino acids. CDR1 LNHDA and CDR2 SQIVND come from the germline V gene (reference sequence). Here the CDR3 reads CASSSPVRASNYGYTF. DNA of the CDR3: TGTGCCAGTAGCTCCCCCGTCAGGGCTTCTAACTATGGCTACACCTTC.

This rearrangement joins TRBV19 to TRBJ2-1; the match to TRBD1 covers 7 bases. V dropped 10 bases and J dropped 0; count of bases not matched to a gene: 9. This CDR3 comprises 15 residues. The germline V gene encodes CDR1 LNHDA and CDR2 SQIVND (reference sequence). CDR3 residues: CATSTGLSSYNEQFF. The DNA for the CDR3 is TGTGCCACATCGACAGGGCTAAGCTCCTACAATGAGCAGTTCTTC.